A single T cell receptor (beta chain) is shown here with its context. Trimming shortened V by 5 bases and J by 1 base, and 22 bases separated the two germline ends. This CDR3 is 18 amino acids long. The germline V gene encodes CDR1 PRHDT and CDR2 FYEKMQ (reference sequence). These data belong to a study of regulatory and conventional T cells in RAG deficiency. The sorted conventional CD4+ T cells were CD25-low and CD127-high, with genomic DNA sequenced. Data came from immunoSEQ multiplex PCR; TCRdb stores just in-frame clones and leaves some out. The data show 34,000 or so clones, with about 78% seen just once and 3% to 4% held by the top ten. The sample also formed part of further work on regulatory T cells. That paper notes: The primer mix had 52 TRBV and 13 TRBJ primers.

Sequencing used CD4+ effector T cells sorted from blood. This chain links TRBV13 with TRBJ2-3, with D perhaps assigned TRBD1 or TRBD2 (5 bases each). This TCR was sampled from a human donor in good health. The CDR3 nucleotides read TGTGCCAGCAGCACACTAGGAGGCACAGGTTTGGGCACAGATACGCAGTATTTT. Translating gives CASSTLGGTGLGTDTQYF.